This T cell receptor (beta chain) was sequenced in a study of T cell repertoires in ileal Crohn's disease. Study-wide context: Over 30% were active smokers at surgery; median disease duration was roughly eight years.

Patients were adults with ileal or ileocolonic Crohn's disease needing resection. Germline loops: CDR1 SGHNT, CDR2 YYREEE (reference sequence). V lost 4 bases, J lost 4 bases, and 8 bases stayed unmatched. The CDR3 contains 14 residues. The repertoire was sequenced with immunoSEQ multiplex PCR; TCRdb's copy has only in-frame clones and lacks some. The repertoire holds approximately 13,000 clones, roughly 70% seen once, with over 4.5% in the top ten. The chain combines TRBV5-4 with TRBJ2-7; 7 nucleotides align to TRBD2. The sample taken for sequencing was ileal tissue. This receptor was obtained from an adult with Crohn's disease. The CDR3 loop reads CASSGGASGYEQYF. The CDR3 region has the DNA TGTGCCAGCAGCGGAGGGGCTAGCGGTTACGAGCAGTACTTC.